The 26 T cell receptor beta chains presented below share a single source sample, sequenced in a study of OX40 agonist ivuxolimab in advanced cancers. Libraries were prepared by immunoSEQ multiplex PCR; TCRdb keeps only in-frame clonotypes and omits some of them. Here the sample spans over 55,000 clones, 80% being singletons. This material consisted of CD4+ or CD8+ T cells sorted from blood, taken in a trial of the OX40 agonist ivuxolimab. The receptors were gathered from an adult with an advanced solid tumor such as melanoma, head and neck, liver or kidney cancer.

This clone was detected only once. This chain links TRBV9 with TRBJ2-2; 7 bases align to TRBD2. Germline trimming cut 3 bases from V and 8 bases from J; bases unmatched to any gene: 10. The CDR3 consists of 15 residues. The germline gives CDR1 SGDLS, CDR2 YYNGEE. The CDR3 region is CASSARDYSAGELFF. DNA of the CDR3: TGTGCCAGCAGCGCAAGGGACTACTCTGCGGGGGAGCTGTTTTTT.

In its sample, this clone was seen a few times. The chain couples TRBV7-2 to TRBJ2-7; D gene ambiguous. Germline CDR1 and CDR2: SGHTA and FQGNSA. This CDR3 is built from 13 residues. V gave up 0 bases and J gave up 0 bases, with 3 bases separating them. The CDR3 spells CASSLAASYEQYV. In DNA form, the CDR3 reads TGTGCCAGCAGCTTAGCGGCCTCCTACGAGCAGTACGTC.

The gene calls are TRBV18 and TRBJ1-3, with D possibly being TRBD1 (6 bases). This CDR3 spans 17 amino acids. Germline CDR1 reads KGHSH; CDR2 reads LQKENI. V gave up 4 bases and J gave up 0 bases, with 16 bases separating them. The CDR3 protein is CASSHGPTGTSGNTIYF. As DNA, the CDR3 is TGTGCCAGCTCACACGGCCCGACAGGTACCTCTGGAAACACCATATATTTT.

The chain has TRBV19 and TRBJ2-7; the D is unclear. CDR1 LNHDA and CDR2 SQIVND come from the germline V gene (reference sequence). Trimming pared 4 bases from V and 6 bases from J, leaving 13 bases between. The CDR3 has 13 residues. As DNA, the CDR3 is TGTGCCAGTAGTAATCCTGGCCCCGGCGAGCAGTACTTC. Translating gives CASSNPGPGEQYF.

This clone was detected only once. CDR3 region: CASSQTTDTQYF. DNA for the CDR3: TGTGCCAGTAGTCAAACCACAGATACGCAGTATTTT. This rearrangement joins TRBV19 to TRBJ2-3, with D unclear. The CDR3 loop spans 12 amino acids. V lost 5 bases to trimming and J lost 2 bases, with 5 bases between them. Germline V lookup: CDR1 LNHDA, CDR2 SQIVND (reference sequence).

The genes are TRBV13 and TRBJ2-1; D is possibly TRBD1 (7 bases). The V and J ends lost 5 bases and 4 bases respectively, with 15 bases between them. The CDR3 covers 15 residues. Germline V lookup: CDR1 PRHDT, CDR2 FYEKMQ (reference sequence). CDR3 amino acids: CASSPGAGGYNEQFF. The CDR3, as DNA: TGTGCCAGCAGCCCCGGGGCAGGGGGGTACAATGAGCAGTTCTTC.

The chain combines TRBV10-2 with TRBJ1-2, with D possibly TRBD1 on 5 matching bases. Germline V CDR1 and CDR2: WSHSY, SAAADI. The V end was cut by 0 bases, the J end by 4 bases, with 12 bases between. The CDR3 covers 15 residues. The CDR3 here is CASSESPGTTYGYTF. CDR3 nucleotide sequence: TGCGCCAGCAGTGAGTCCCCAGGGACTACCTATGGCTACACCTTC.

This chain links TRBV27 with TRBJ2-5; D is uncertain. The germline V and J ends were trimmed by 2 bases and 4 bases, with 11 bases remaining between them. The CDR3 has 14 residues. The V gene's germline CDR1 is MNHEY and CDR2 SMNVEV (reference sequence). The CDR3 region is CASSLRPSGETQYF. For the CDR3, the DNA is TGTGCCAGCAGTTTAAGGCCTTCCGGAGAGACCCAGTACTTC.

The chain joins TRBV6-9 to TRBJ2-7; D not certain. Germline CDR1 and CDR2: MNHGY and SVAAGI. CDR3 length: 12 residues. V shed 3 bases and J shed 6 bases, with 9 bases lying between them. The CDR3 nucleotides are TGTGCCAGCAGTTACACTCCCACCGAGCAGTACTTC. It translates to CASSYTPTEQYF.

The CDR3 sequence is CASSQQVGAEAFF. DNA of the CDR3: TGTGCCAGCAGCCAACAAGTGGGAGCTGAAGCTTTCTTT. The rearrangement joins TRBV13 to TRBJ1-1; D is unresolved. There are 13 residues in the CDR3. The germline V gene encodes CDR1 PRHDT and CDR2 FYEKMQ (reference sequence). V was cut by 5 bases and J by 6 bases, with 13 bases left in between.

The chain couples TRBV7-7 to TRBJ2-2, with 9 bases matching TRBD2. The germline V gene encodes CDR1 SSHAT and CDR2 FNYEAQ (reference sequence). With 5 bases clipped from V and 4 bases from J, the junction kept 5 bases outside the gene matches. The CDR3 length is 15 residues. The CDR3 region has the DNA TGTGCCAGCAGCCCGGGACTAGCATCCACCGGGGAGCTGTTTTTT. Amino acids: CASSPGLASTGELFF. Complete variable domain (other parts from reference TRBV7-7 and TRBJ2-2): GAGVSQSPRYKVTKRGQDVTLRCDPISSHATLYWYQQALGQGPEFLTYFNYEAQPDKSGLPSDRFSAERPEGSISTLTIQRTEQRDSAMYRCASSPGLASTGELFFGEGSRLTVL.

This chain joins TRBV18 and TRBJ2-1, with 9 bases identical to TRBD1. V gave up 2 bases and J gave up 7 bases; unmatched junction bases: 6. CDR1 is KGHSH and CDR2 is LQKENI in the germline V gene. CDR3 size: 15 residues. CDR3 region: CASSPVGQGRNEQFF. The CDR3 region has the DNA TGTGCCAGCTCACCAGTAGGACAGGGGAGGAATGAGCAGTTCTTC.

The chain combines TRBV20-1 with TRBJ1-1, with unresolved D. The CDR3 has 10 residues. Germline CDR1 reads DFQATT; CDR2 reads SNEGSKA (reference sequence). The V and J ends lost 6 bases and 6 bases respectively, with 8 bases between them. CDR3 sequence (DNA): TGCAGTGCGGGGAGGTCTGAAGCTTTCTTT. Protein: CSAGRSEAFF.

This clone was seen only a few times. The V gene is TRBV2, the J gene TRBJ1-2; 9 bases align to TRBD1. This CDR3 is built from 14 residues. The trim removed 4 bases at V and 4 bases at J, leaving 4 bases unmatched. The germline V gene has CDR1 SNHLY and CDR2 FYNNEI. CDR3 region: CASSVDRGGYGYTF. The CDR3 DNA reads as TGTGCCAGCAGTGTGGACAGGGGAGGCTATGGCTACACCTTC.

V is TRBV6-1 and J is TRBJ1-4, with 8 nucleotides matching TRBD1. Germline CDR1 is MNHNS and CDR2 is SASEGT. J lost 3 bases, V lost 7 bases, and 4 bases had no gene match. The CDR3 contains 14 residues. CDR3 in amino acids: CASINRGANEKLFF. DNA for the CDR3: TGTGCCAGCATTAACAGGGGGGCTAATGAAAAACTGTTTTTT.

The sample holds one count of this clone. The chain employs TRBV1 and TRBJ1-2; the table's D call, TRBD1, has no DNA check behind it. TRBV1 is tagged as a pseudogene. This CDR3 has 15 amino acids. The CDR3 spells CTSSPPGLRNYGYTF. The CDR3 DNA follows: TGCACCAGCAGCCCCCCAGGTCTCCGGAACTATGGCTACACCTTC.

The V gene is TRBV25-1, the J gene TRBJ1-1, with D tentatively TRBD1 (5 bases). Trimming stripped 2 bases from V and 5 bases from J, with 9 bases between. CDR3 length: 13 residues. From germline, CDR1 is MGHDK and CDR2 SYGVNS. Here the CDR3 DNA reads TGTGCCAGCAGTGAACAGGGTTTTACTGAAGCTTTCTTT. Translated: CASSEQGFTEAFF.

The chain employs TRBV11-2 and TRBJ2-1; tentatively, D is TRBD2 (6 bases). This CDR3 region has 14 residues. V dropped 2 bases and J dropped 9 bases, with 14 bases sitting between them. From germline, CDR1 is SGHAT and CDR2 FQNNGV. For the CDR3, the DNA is TGTGCCAGCAGCTTAAGACGGGGGACCCTTGAGCAGTTCTTC. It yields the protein CASSLRRGTLEQFF.

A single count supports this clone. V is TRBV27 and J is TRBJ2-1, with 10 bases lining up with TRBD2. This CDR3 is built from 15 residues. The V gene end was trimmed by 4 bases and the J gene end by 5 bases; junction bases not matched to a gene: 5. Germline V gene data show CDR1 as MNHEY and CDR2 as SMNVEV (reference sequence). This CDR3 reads CASSWGLAINNEQFF. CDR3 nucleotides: TGTGCCAGCAGTTGGGGACTAGCGATAAACAATGAGCAGTTCTTC.

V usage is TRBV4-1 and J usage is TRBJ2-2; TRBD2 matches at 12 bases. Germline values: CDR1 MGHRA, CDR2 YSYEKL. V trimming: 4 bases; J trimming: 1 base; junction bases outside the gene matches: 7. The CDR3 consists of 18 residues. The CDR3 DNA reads TGCGCCAGCAGCCCCGGACTAGCGGGAATATTGAACACCGGGGAGCTGTTTTTT. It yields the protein CASSPGLAGILNTGELFF.

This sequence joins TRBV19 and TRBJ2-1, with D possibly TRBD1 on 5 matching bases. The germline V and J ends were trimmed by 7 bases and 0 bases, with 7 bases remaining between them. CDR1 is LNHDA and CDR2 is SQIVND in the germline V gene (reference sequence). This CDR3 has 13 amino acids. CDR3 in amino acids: CASKGYSYNEQFF. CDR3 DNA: TGTGCCAGTAAGGGGTACTCCTACAATGAGCAGTTCTTC.

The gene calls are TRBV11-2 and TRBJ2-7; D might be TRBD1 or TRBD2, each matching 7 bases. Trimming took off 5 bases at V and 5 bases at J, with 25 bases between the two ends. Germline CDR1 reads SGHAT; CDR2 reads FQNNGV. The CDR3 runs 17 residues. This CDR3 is CASSPQGEGKRLNEQYV. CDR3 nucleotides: TGTGCCAGCAGCCCCCAGGGGGAGGGAAAAAGGCTGAACGAGCAGTACGTC.

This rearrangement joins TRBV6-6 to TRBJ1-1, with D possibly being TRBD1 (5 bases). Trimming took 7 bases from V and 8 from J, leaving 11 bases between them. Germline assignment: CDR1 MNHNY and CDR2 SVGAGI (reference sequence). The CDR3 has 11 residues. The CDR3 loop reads CASTGVGEAFF. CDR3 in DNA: TGTGCCAGCACGGGGGTAGGGGAAGCTTTCTTT.

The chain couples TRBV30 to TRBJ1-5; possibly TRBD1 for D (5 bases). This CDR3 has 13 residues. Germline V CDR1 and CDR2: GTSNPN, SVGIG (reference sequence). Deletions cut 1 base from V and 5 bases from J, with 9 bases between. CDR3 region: CAWSEKGDQPQHF. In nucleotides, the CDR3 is TGTGCCTGGAGTGAAAAAGGGGATCAGCCCCAGCATTTT.

The CDR3 bases are TGTGCCAGCAGTCAGGACCCCTATAGCAATCAGCCCCAGCATTTT. This codes for CASSQDPYSNQPQHF. The rearrangement links TRBV7-2 to TRBJ1-5; no clear D. Germline V gene data show CDR1 as SGHTA and CDR2 as FQGNSA. Trimming removed 6 bases from V and 0 bases from J, with 12 bases in between. The CDR3 is 15 residues long.

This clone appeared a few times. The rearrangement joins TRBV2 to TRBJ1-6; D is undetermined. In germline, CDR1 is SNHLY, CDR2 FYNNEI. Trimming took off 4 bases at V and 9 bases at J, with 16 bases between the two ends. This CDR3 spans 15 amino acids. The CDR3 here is CASSARGPETSPLHF. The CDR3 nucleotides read TGTGCCAGCAGTGCCAGAGGACCGGAAACTTCACCCCTCCACTTT. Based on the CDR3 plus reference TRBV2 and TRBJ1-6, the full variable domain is EPEVTQTPSHQVTQMGQEVILRCVPISNHLYFYWYRQILGQKVEFLVSFYNNEISEKSEIFDDQFSVERPDGSNFTLKIRSTKLEDSAMYFCASSARGPETSPLHFGNGTRLTVT.